The entry below describes one T cell receptor beta chain. Original processing methods: The assay estimated nucleated cells by amplifying reference gene primers. Assay used: immunoSEQ multiplex PCR; TCRdb lists only in-frame clones, some missing. The V and J calls and clone size were taken over from that table, and D and trimming were inferred from the DNA. The table has a few hundred thousand clones, approximately 91% seen once; the top ten hold 0.85% to 1%. Germline CDR1 LGHNA, CDR2 YNFKEQ. The CDR3 contains 15 residues. Trimming took 2 bases from V and 6 from J; bases not matched to a gene: 9. The entry originates in a study of blood T cell repertoires in COVID-19. On the study more broadly: Spain, Italy and the United States supplied samples that represented acute and convalescent COVID-19. T cells, B-cell-depleted T cells, or PBMCs supplied cDNA or gDNA.

The material sequenced was peripheral blood. The receptor was isolated from a woman between 35 and 50 years old who had recovered from COVID-19. This chain connects TRBV4-2 to TRBJ2-7, with 8 nucleotides matching TRBD2. CDR3 coding DNA: TGTGCCAGCAGCCAACAAGGACTAGCAACAGGCGAGCAGTACTTC. Amino acids: CASSQQGLATGEQYF.